The 27 T cell receptor beta chains given below trace back to one sample, sequenced in a study of long-term antiretroviral therapy in people with HIV. Assay version v3.0 of immunoSEQ was used, and it was run at survey level. Assay: immunoSEQ multiplex PCR; the TCRdb copy retains only in-frame clones and omits some. The sample carries about 22,000 clones, 75% to 85% recorded once. Source: unsorted PBMCs, taken 0.1 years before starting antiretroviral therapy. The receptors were sampled from a man aged 18 to 35 with HIV.

The J gene is TRBJ2-5, the V gene TRBV27; 7 bases map to TRBD2. Per the germline V gene, CDR1 is MNHEY and CDR2 is SMNVEV (reference sequence). V shed 6 bases, J shed 0 bases, and the junction held 13 bases outside the gene matches. There are 17 residues in the CDR3. As DNA, the CDR3 is TGTGCCAGCAGCCTGCTGGGGGGGTTTGGGTACCAAGAGACCCAGTACTTC. Residues: CASSLLGGFGYQETQYF.

The rearrangement links TRBV28 to TRBJ1-1; possibly TRBD1 for D (6 bases). Germline V gives CDR1 MDHEN, CDR2 SYDVKM. The CDR3 spans 14 residues. The CDR3 region has the DNA TGTGCTTTAAAGGAGGGGGGTCCGAACACTGAAGCTTTCTTT. Its protein product is CALKEGGPNTEAFF.

CDR3 coding DNA: TGTGCCAGCAGCCTGGGACTTGACGAGCAGTACTTC. Amino acid sequence: CASSLGLDEQYF. The chain combines TRBV7-9 with TRBJ2-7; a weak D match, TRBD2 (6 bases). V was shortened by 5 bases and J by 5 bases, with 10 bases between the two germline ends. The CDR3 contains 12 residues. Germline V lookup: CDR1 SEHNR, CDR2 FQNEAQ (reference sequence).

This clone was found once. CDR3 loop: CASRTGAQGNIQYF. The CDR3 DNA reads TGTGCCAGTAGGACAGGGGCTCAGGGAAACATTCAGTACTTC. This chain uses TRBV21-1 with TRBJ2-4; the table's D gene call, TRBD1, was not cross checked with the DNA. TRBV21-1 constitutes a pseudogene. CDR3 length: 14 residues.

J is TRBJ1-1 and V is TRBV2; 7 bases fit TRBD1. After removal of 7 bases from V and 9 bases from J, the junction contained 14 bases not matched to a gene. The CDR3 totals 14 residues. The V gene's germline CDR1 is SNHLY and CDR2 FYNNEI. In DNA, the CDR3 is TGTGCCAGCAATCCCGACAGGGATGGGGAACAAGCTTTCTTT. Amino acids: CASNPDRDGEQAFF.

This clone was observed once. The gene calls are TRBV6-6 and TRBJ2-1; D might be TRBD2 (5 bases). The ends were cut back, 4 bases at V and 4 bases at J, with 11 bases in the middle. CDR1 MNHNY and CDR2 SVGAGI come from the germline V gene (reference sequence). The CDR3 has 14 residues. DNA for the CDR3: TGTGCCAGCAGTTCCCCCAGCGGATACAATGAGCAGTTCTTC. The encoded protein is CASSSPSGYNEQFF.

V is TRBV4-3 and J is TRBJ1-5; D is unclear. Trimming cost V 0 bases and J 2 bases, with 8 bases left between them. This CDR3 contains 15 residues. Germline CDR1 LGHNA, CDR2 YSLEER. The CDR3 DNA is TGCGCCAGCAGCCAAGATCCCAAAGGCAATCAGCCCCAGCATTTT. Translation gives CASSQDPKGNQPQHF.

J is TRBJ2-2 and V is TRBV5-4, with 8 bases identical to TRBD1. Germline V gene data show CDR1 as SGHNT and CDR2 as YYREEE (reference sequence). V trimming: 3 bases; J trimming: 5 bases; junction bases outside the gene matches: 3. The CDR3 loop spans 14 amino acids. The CDR3 bases are TGTGCCAGCAGCTCGGGACAGGCAACCGGGGAGCTGTTTTTT. Protein sequence: CASSSGQATGELFF. The entire variable domain, with the rest obtained from reference TRBV5-4 and TRBJ2-2, is as follows: ETGVTQSPTHLIKTRGQQVTLRCSSQSGHNTVSWYQQALGQGPQFIFQYYREEENGRGNFPPRFSGLQFPNYSSELNVNALELDDSALYLCASSSGQATGELFFGEGSRLTVL.

The chain recombines TRBV28 with TRBJ1-2, with a tentative D call TRBD1 (6 bases). CDR3 length equals 12 residues. Between the trimmed V and J ends, which lost 6 bases and 8 bases, there was a span of 13 bases. In germline, CDR1 is MDHEN, CDR2 SYDVKM. The CDR3 region is CASSATGYGYTF. CDR3 DNA sequence: TGTGCCAGCAGCGCCACAGGGTACGGCTACACCTTC.

This clone was counted between two and nine times. V gene TRBV2 combines with J gene TRBJ2-7; TRBD1 is a possible D gene (6 bases). The germline V gene has CDR1 SNHLY and CDR2 FYNNEI. The CDR3 is made up of 14 amino acids. Deletions cut 6 bases from V and 0 bases from J, with 12 bases between. The CDR3 nucleotides are TGTGCCAGCAGGGTAACAGGGACCTCCTACGAGCAGTACTTC. Its protein product is CASRVTGTSYEQYF.

The count of this clone is one. This chain connects TRBV18 to TRBJ2-5, with a tentative D call TRBD1 (5 bases). Germline V lookup: CDR1 KGHSH, CDR2 LQKENI. Trimming pared 2 bases from V and 5 bases from J, leaving 18 bases between. This CDR3 has 16 residues. The CDR3 reads CASSPDGASVVETQYF. Here the CDR3 DNA reads TGTGCCAGCTCACCAGATGGGGCCTCAGTGGTGGAGACCCAGTACTTC.

The chain couples TRBV6-4 to TRBJ2-2, with TRBD2 identical over 7 bases. This CDR3 spans 14 amino acids. CDR1 and CDR2 from the germline V gene are MRHNA and SNTAGT. J was trimmed by 5 bases and V by 0 bases; bases with no gene match: 0. Written as DNA, the CDR3 is TGTGCCAGCAGTGACTCTAGCGGGACCGGGGAGCTGTTTTTT. As protein: CASSDSSGTGELFF.

This rearrangement joins TRBV30 to TRBJ1-1; 9 nucleotides line up with TRBD1. The V gene's germline CDR1 is GTSNPN and CDR2 SVGIG (reference sequence). V lost 5 bases, J lost 4 bases, and 2 bases stayed unmatched. The CDR3 is 12 residues long. CDR3 sequence (DNA): TGTGCCTGGGGACAGGGGTTCACTGAAGCTTTCTTT. Protein product: CAWGQGFTEAFF.

V gene TRBV7-2 combines with J gene TRBJ1-1; D remains unclear. CDR1 SGHTA and CDR2 FQGNSA come from the germline V gene. Trimming removed 1 base from V and 5 bases from J, with 8 bases in between. The CDR3 length is 13 residues. The CDR3 protein is CASSLGGRTEAFF. The CDR3 bases are TGTGCCAGCAGCTTAGGAGGGAGGACTGAAGCTTTCTTT.

V is TRBV19 and J is TRBJ2-7; the D is unclear. Per germline, CDR1 LNHDA and CDR2 SQIVND (reference sequence). The germline V and J ends were trimmed by 6 bases and 0 bases, with 12 bases remaining between them. CDR3 size: 14 residues. CDR3 DNA: TGTGCCAGTAGGATGATGGATAGCTCCTACGAGCAGTACTTC. Residues: CASRMMDSSYEQYF.

The rearrangement joins TRBV5-1 to TRBJ2-7, with D tentatively TRBD2 (6 bases). V lost 0 bases to trimming and J lost 2 bases, with 21 bases between them. CDR1 is SGHRS and CDR2 is YFSETQ in the germline V gene. The CDR3 consists of 18 residues. CDR3 in DNA: TGCGCCAGCAGCTTGGGGGACTCGAGCGGACCTAAAACCTACGAGCAGTACTTC. Translation gives CASSLGDSSGPKTYEQYF.

The chain employs TRBV4-1 and TRBJ1-2; possibly TRBD1 for D (5 bases). Germline assignment: CDR1 MGHRA and CDR2 YSYEKL. Trimming took 0 bases from V and 0 from J, leaving 11 bases between them. The CDR3 extends over 16 amino acids. The CDR3 nucleotides read TGCGCCAGCAGCCAAGAGCCGACAGTGACTAACTATGGCTACACCTTC. Its protein is CASSQEPTVTNYGYTF.

V is TRBV9 and J is TRBJ2-1; possibly TRBD2 for D (6 bases). CDR3 length equals 15 residues. Deletions cut 3 bases from V and 5 bases from J, with 15 bases between. CDR1 is SGDLS, CDR2 YYNGEE, per germline. The CDR3 DNA is TGTGCCAGCAGCGCTTACTTTAGCGGTCACAATGAGCAGTTCTTC. Protein: CASSAYFSGHNEQFF.

The rearrangement joins TRBV10-3 to TRBJ2-6; the D is unclear. Trimming left V 8 bases short and J 0 bases short, with 14 bases between. CDR1 ENHRY and CDR2 SYGVKD come from the germline V gene. The CDR3 extends over 16 amino acids. CDR3 nucleotides: TGTGCCATCCCAGGACGGGCTAGCTCTGGGGCCAACGTCCTGACTTTC. Protein sequence: CAIPGRASSGANVLTF.

This clone was seen once. The chain joins TRBV7-9 to TRBJ2-3, with TRBD2 matching 8 bases. V lost 5 bases and J lost 0; bases outside the gene matches: 7. This CDR3 is 16 amino acids long. The germline gives CDR1 SEHNR, CDR2 FQNEAQ (reference sequence). The CDR3 here is CASSTRLARSTDTQYF. CDR3 coding DNA: TGTGCCAGCAGCACTCGACTAGCGAGAAGCACAGATACGCAGTATTTT.

The chain combines TRBV27 with TRBJ2-2; 8 nucleotides agree with TRBD1. The CDR3 is made up of 15 amino acids. Unmatched junction bases numbered 2, after V lost 5 bases and J lost 0 bases. The germline V gene has CDR1 MNHEY and CDR2 SMNVEV (reference sequence). CDR3 nucleotide sequence: TGTGCCAGCAGTCCGGGACAGGCGAACACCGGGGAGCTGTTTTTT. Protein sequence: CASSPGQANTGELFF.

This rearrangement joins TRBV27 to TRBJ1-1; D is unresolved. CDR1 and CDR2 (germline): MNHEY, SMNVEV (reference sequence). V shed 6 bases and J shed 8 bases, with 16 bases lying between them. The length of the CDR3 is 13 residues. CDR3 in DNA: TGTGCCAGCAGACTTTCCTCGTACCGAGAAGCTTTCTTT. Encoded protein: CASRLSSYREAFF.

This chain connects TRBV6-4 to TRBJ2-2; 10 nucleotides match TRBD1. The germline V gene has CDR1 MRHNA and CDR2 SNTAGT. With V trimmed by 6 bases and J by 3 bases, 4 bases remained unmatched. CDR3 length: 15 residues. The CDR3 DNA is TGTGCCAGCAGAGGTGGACAGGGGGACACCGGGGAGCTGTTTTTT. Its protein is CASRGGQGDTGELFF.

The chain is built from TRBV18 and TRBJ1-2, with TRBD1 as a possible D gene (5 bases). With 4 bases removed from V and 2 bases from J, the gap between germline ends came to 8 bases. Germline V gene lookup returns CDR1 KGHSH and CDR2 LQKENI. The CDR3 loop spans 13 amino acids. The CDR3 sequence is CASSRGANYGYTF. The CDR3, as DNA: TGTGCCAGCTCACGAGGGGCCAACTATGGCTACACCTTC.

The CDR3 DNA sequence: TGTGCCATCAGTGAGTCCCTCCCCTCGCAGTATTTT. As protein: CAISESLPSQYF. This sequence joins TRBV10-3 and TRBJ2-3; D gene unclear. This CDR3 contains 12 residues. V lost 0 bases to trimming and J lost 10 bases, with 8 bases between them. From germline, CDR1 is ENHRY and CDR2 SYGVKD.

The J gene is TRBJ2-7, the V gene TRBV4-2, with TRBD1 as a possible D gene (5 bases). Germline CDR1 is LGHNA and CDR2 is YNFKEQ. CDR3 length: 15 residues. V gave up 4 bases and J gave up 2 bases, with 15 bases separating them. The CDR3 coding sequence is TGTGCCAGCAGCCCCAGGTGGCAGGGCCCCTACGAGCAGTACTTC. It is translated as CASSPRWQGPYEQYF.

The V gene is TRBV11-2, the J gene TRBJ2-1; D is unclear. The germline gives CDR1 SGHAT, CDR2 FQNNGV. The CDR3 is 11 amino acids. Trimming pared 7 bases from V and 10 bases from J, leaving 11 bases between. The CDR3 sequence is CASMKLGEQFF. CDR3 nucleotide sequence: TGTGCCAGCATGAAGCTAGGGGAGCAGTTCTTC.